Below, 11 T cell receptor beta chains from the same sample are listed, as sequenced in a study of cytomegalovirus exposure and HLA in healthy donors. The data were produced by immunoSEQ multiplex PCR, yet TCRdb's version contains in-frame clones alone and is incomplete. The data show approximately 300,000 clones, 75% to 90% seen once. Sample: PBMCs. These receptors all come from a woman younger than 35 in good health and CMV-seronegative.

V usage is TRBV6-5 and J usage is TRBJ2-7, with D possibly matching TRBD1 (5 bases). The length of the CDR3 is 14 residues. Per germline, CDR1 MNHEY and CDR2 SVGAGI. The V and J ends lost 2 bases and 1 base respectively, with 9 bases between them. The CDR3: CASSYRGPSYEQYF. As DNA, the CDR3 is TGTGCCAGCAGTTACAGGGGCCCTTCCTACGAGCAGTACTTC.

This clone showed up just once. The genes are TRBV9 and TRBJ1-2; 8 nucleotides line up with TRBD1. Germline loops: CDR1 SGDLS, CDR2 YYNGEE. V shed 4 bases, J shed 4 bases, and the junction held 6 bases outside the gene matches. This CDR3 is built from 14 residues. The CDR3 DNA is TGTGCCAGCAGCCCGGACAGGGATCTCTATGGCTACACCTTC. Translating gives CASSPDRDLYGYTF.

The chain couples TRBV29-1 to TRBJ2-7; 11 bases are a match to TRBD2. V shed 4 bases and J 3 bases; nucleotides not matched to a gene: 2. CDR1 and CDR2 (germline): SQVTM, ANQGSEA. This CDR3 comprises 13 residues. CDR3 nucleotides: TGCAGCGTTGTCGGACTAGCGGGCTACGAGCAGTACTTC. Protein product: CSVVGLAGYEQYF.

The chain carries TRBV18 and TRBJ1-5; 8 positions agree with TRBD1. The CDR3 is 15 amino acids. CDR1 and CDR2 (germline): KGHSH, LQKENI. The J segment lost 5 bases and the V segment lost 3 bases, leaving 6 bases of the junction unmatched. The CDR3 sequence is CASSPQGARDQPQHF. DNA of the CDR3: TGTGCCAGCTCACCTCAGGGGGCGCGGGATCAGCCCCAGCATTTT.

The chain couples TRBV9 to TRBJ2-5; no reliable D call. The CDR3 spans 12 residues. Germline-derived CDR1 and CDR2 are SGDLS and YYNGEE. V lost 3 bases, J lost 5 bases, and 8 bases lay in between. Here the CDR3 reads CASSGSAETQYF. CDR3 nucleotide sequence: TGTGCCAGCAGCGGGAGTGCGGAGACCCAGTACTTC. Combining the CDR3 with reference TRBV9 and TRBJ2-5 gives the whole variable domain DSGVTQTPKHLITATGQRVTLRCSPRSGDLSVYWYQQSLDQGLQFLIQYYNGEERAKGNILERFSAQQFPDLHSELNLSSLELGDSALYFCASSGSAETQYFGPGTRLLVL.

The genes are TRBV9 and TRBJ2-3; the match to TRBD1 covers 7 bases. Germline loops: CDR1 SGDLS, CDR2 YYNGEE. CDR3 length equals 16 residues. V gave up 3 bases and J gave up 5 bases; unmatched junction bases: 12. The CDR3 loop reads CASSATSTGKGDTQYF. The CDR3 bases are TGTGCCAGCAGCGCGACATCGACAGGGAAGGGAGATACGCAGTATTTT.

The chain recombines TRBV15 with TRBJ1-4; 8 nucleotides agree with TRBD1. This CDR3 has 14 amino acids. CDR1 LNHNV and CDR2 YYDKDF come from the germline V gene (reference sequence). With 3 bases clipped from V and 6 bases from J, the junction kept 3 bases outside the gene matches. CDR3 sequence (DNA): TGTGCCACCAGCAGGGACAGGGCGGATGAAAAACTGTTTTTT. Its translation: CATSRDRADEKLFF.

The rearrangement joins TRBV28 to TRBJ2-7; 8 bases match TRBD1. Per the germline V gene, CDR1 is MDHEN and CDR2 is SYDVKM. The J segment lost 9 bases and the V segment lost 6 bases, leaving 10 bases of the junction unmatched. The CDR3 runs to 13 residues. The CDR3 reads CASSWDRSHGQYF. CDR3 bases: TGTGCCAGCAGCTGGGACAGGTCTCATGGGCAGTACTTC.

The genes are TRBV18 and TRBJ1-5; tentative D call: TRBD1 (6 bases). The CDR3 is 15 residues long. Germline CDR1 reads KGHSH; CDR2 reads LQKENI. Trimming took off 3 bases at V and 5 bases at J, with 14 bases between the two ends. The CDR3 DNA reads TGTGCCAGCTCACCGACCTGGACAGACCATCAGCCCCAGCATTTT. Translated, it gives CASSPTWTDHQPQHF.

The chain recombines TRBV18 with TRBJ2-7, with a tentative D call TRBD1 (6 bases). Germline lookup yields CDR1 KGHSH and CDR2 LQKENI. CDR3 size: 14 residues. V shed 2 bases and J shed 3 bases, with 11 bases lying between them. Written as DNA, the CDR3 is TGTGCCAGCTCACCAAACAGGGAGAACTACGAGCAGTACTTC. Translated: CASSPNRENYEQYF.

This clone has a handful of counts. CDR3 sequence reads: CASSRVRALQEGYTF. DNA of the CDR3: TGTGCCAGCAGCCGCGTCCGGGCACTACAGGAGGGCTACACCTTC. V and J are TRBV14 and TRBJ1-2, with D perhaps matching TRBD1 (5 bases). V shed 4 bases and J shed 8 bases, with 20 bases lying between them. This CDR3 region has 15 residues. Germline V gene sequence: CDR1 SGHDN, CDR2 FVKESK.